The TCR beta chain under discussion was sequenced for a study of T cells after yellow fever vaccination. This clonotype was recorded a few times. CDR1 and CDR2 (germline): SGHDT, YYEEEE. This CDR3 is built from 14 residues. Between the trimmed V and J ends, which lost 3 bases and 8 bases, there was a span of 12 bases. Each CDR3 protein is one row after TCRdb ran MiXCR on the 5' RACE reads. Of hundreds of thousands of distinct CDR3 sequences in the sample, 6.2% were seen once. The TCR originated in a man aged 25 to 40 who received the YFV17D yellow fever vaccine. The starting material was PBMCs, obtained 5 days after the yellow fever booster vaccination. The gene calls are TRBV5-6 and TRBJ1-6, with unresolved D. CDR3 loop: CASSSRRVDSPLHF. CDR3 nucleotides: TGTGCCAGCAGCTCAAGACGTGTGGATTCACCCCTCCACTTT.